This T cell receptor (beta chain) emerged from a study of blood T cell repertoires in COVID-19. V dropped 0 bases and J dropped 4 bases, with 7 bases sitting between them. The CDR3 sequence is 13 residues long. CDR1 and CDR2 from the germline V gene are SQVTM and ANQGSEA. Data came from immunoSEQ multiplex PCR; TCRdb stores just in-frame clones and leaves some out. The table shows a few hundred thousand clones, with about 91% occurring only once. This sequence originates from a human donor in a cohort exposed to, infected with or recovered from COVID-19 (not recorded which). The donor label of this sample is uncertain. The sequenced material came from PBMCs or T cells enriched from blood (not recorded which). The chain is built from TRBV29-1 and TRBJ1-5; D not resolved. The DNA of the CDR3 is TGCAGCGTTGAAGAGTACAGAAATCAGCCCCAGCATTTT. Translated, it gives CSVEEYRNQPQHF.